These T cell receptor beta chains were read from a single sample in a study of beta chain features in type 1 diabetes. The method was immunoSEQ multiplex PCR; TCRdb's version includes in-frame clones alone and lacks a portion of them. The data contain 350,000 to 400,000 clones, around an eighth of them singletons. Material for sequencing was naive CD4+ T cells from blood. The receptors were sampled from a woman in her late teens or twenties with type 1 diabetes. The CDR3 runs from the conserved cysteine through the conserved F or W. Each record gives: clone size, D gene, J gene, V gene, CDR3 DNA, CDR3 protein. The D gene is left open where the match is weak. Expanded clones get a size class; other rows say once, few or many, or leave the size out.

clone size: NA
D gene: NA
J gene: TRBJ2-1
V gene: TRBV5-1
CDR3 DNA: TGCGCCAGCAGGGCCAGCTCCTACAATGAGCAGTTCTTC
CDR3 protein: CASRASSYNEQFF

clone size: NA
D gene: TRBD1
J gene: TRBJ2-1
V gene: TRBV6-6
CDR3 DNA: TGTGCCAGCAGTTACGGGGCAGGACAGGTCCATGAGCAGTTCTTC
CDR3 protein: CASSYGAGQVHEQFF

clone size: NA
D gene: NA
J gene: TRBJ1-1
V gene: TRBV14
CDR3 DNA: TGTGCCAGCAGCCCCCAGGCGAACACTGAAGCTTTCTTT
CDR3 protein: CASSPQANTEAFF

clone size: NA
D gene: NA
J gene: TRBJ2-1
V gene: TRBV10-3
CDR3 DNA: TGTGCCATCAGTTTTGAGGACAAGCAGTTCTTC
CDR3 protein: CAISFEDKQFF

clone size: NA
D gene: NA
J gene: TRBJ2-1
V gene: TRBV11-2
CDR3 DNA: TGTGCCAGCAGCCCCTCGTACCAGACTACCTACAATGAGCAGTTCTTC
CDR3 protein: CASSPSYQTTYNEQFF

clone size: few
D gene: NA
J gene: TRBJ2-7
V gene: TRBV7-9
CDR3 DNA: TGTGCCAGCAGCTTCAGGGAACCCAACGAGCAGTACTTC
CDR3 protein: CASSFREPNEQYF

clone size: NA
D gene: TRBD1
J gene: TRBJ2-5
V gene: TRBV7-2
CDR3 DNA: TGTGCCAGCACCGACGGGACAGGGCTGAAGACCCAGTACTTC
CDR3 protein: CASTDGTGLKTQYF

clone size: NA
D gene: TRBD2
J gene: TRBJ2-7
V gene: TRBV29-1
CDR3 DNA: TGCAGCGTTGGTAGGCTAGCGGGAGGACTCGGCTACGAGCAGTACTTC
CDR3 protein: CSVGRLAGGLGYEQYF

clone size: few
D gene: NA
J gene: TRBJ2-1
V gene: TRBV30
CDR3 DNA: TGTGCCTGCCTCGAACATTACAATGAGCAGTTCTTC
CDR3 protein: CACLEHYNEQFF

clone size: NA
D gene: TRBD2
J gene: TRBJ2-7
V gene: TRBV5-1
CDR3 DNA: TGCGCCAGCAGCTCGGAGGGTAGCGGGGGGGACGAGCAGTACTTC
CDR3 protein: CASSSEGSGGDEQYF

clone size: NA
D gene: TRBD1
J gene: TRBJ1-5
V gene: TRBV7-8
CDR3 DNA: TGTGCCAGCAGCCGGGGGACAGGGGATCAGCCCCAGCATTTT
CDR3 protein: CASSRGTGDQPQHF

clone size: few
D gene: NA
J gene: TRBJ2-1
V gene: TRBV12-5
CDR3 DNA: TGTGCTAGTGGTTTGTCCGGTAATGAGCAGTTCTTC
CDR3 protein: CASGLSGNEQFF

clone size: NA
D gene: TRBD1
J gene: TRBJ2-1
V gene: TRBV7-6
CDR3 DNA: TGTGCCAGCAGCTCGGGACAGGGTCGCGATGAGCAGTTCTTC
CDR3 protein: CASSSGQGRDEQFF

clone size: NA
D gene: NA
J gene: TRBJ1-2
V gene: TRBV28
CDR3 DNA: TGTGCCAGCAGTTCAAGACAGCTTTCATACACCTTC
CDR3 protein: CASSSRQLSYTF

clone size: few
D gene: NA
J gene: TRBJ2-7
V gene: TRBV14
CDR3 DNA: TGTGCCAGCAGCCAAGAGATGAACAGTCCCTACGAGCAGTACTTC
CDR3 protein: CASSQEMNSPYEQYF

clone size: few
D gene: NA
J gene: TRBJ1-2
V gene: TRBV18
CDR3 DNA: TGTGCCAGCTCACCAAGACAGAGAATCTATGGCTACACCTTC
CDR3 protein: CASSPRQRIYGYTF

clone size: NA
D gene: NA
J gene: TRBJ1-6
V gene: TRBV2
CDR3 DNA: TGTGCCAGCAGGGAGGGCCCGCAAGTGGGCAATTCACCCCTCCACTTT
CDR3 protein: CASREGPQVGNSPLHF

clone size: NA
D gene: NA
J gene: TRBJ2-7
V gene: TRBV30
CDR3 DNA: TGTGCCCCCACAGGGACCTACGAGCAGTACTTC
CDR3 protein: CAPTGTYEQYF